The 18 T cell receptor beta chains below come from one sample, sequenced in a study of regulatory T cells in long-lasting Graves disease. In building TCR beta libraries, iRepertoire HTBI primers were used together with Arm-PCR of CDR3 regions. MiXCR was run by TCRdb on the multiplex PCR reads, yielding one entry per CDR3 protein. The sample records 580,000 or so distinct CDR3 sequences, approximately 16% being singletons. The time point is: newly diagnosed GD, antithyroid drugs for less than 3 months. The authors made the TCR library using RNA they extracted from PBMCs. This same sample was also part of a study on T cells in Graves' hyperthyroidism and ophthalmopathy.

The sample consisted of peripheral blood mononuclear cells (PBMCs), taken at new diagnosis, from a patient treated with antithyroid drugs. The source of these receptors is a man aged 18 to 30 with Graves disease.

This clonotype was observed at least ten times. J is TRBJ2-5 and V is TRBV10-2; TRBD2 is a possible D gene (6 bases). V was trimmed by 2 bases and J by 5 bases, leaving 18 bases between them. This CDR3 spans 16 amino acids. Germline loops: CDR1 WSHSY, CDR2 SAAADI. CDR3 nucleotides: TGCGCCAGCAGTGAGCCGCCTCTGACTAGTAGGGAGACCCAGTACTTC. Its translation: CASSEPPLTSRETQYF.

The table lists this clonotype with many counts. J is TRBJ2-2 and V is TRBV12-3 or TRBV12-4; D ambiguous. CDR3 length equals 15 residues. V was cut by 6 bases and J by 3 bases, with 14 bases left in between. As DNA, the CDR3 is TGTGCCAGCAGGGGGTTGAGCGTCTACACCGGGGAGCTGTTTTTT. This translates into CASRGLSVYTGELFF.

Ten or more counts support this clonotype. The rearrangement joins TRBV11-2 to TRBJ2-5; D possibly matches TRBD1 or TRBD2 (5 bases each). V lost 5 bases to trimming and J lost 5 bases, with 12 bases between them. This CDR3 region has 13 residues. In germline, CDR1 is SGHAT, CDR2 FQNNGV. CDR3 residues: CASSRDPVETQYF. The CDR3 nucleotides are TGTGCCAGCAGCCGGGACCCGGTGGAGACCCAGTACTTC.

J is TRBJ1-2 and V is TRBV11-2, with D perhaps matching TRBD1 (5 bases). CDR3 length: 14 amino acids. CDR1 and CDR2 (germline): SGHAT, FQNNGV. The V and J ends lost 7 bases and 4 bases respectively, with 16 bases between them. CDR3 DNA: TGTGCCAGCACCCTAGCCGGGACGGTCTATGGCTACACCTTC. This sequence encodes CASTLAGTVYGYTF.

Ten or more counts support this clonotype. The V gene is TRBV30, the J gene TRBJ2-7; 9 positions match TRBD2. The CDR3 spans 15 residues. The V segment lost 6 bases and the J segment 0 bases; nucleotides outside the gene matches: 9. The V gene's germline CDR1 is GTSNPN and CDR2 SVGIG (reference sequence). The CDR3 here is CACALGLASSYEQYF. The CDR3 nucleotides read TGTGCCTGTGCCCTTGGACTAGCGAGCTCCTACGAGCAGTACTTC.

This sequence joins TRBV5-1 and TRBJ2-1, with a possible D match to TRBD2 (5 bases). Trimming left V 0 bases short and J 6 bases short, with 10 bases between. The CDR3 is made up of 14 amino acids. Looked up from germline, CDR1 is SGHRS and CDR2 is YFSETQ. CDR3 region: CASSLVARGNEQFF. Written as DNA, the CDR3 is TGCGCCAGCAGCTTGGTTGCCCGGGGCAATGAGCAGTTCTTC. Supplemented by reference TRBV5-1 and TRBJ2-1, the full variable domain reads KAGVTQTPRYLIKTRGQQVTLSCSPISGHRSVSWYQQTPGQGLQFLFEYFSETQRNKGNFPGRFSGRQFSNSRSEMNVSTLELGDSALYLCASSLVARGNEQFFGPGTRLTVL.

In this sample, this clonotype turned up a few times. The chain recombines TRBV25-1 with TRBJ2-7; 8 bases are a match to TRBD1. The germline V gene encodes CDR1 MGHDK and CDR2 SYGVNS. The CDR3 covers 16 residues. Losses at the gene ends were 6 bases for V and 2 bases for J; bases not matched to a gene: 12. CDR3 region: CASSSTGTGDPYEQYF. Here the CDR3 DNA reads TGTGCCAGCAGCAGCACCGGGACAGGTGACCCCTACGAGCAGTACTTC.

At least ten counts were recorded for this clonotype. In DNA form, the CDR3 reads TGCAGTGCTAGAACGGCCAGGACTGGAGGGCCCTACGAGCAGTACTTC. Its protein product is CSARTARTGGPYEQYF. The chain carries TRBV20-1 and TRBJ2-7; D might be TRBD2 (6 bases). The germline V gene encodes CDR1 DFQATT and CDR2 SNEGSKA (reference sequence). This CDR3 is built from 16 residues. Trimming shortened V by 2 bases and J by 2 bases, and 19 bases separated the two germline ends.

This clonotype was observed many times. J is TRBJ1-1 and V is TRBV27; D possibly corresponds to TRBD1 (6 bases). The CDR3 covers 13 residues. CDR1 is MNHEY and CDR2 is SMNVEV in the germline V gene (reference sequence). The V and J ends lost 0 bases and 8 bases respectively, with 10 bases between them. CDR3 amino acids: CASSLSRTAEAFF. The CDR3 DNA sequence: TGTGCCAGCAGTTTATCTCGGACAGCCGAAGCTTTCTTT.

In this sample, this clonotype turned up many times. V usage is TRBV7-2 and J usage is TRBJ2-1, with TRBD1 identical over 9 bases. Trimming took 0 bases from V and 2 from J; bases not matched to a gene: 5. The CDR3 extends over 17 amino acids. Looked up from germline, CDR1 is SGHTA and CDR2 is FQGNSA. The CDR3 bases are TGTGCCAGCAGCTTAGCGCTCGGGACAGGGCCCTACAATGAGCAGTTCTTC. Protein product: CASSLALGTGPYNEQFF.

In this sample, this clonotype turned up a few times. The chain has TRBV20-1 and TRBJ1-5; D is unresolved. Trimming stripped 0 bases from V and 1 base from J, with 10 bases between. The CDR3 is made up of 15 amino acids. Germline CDR1 reads DFQATT; CDR2 reads SNEGSKA (reference sequence). In DNA, the CDR3 is TGCAGTGCTAGAGATCGCACAGCAAGCAATCAGCCCCAGCATTTT. The encoded protein is CSARDRTASNQPQHF.

This clonotype was counted ten times or more. The genes are TRBV6-1 and TRBJ2-1, with D maybe TRBD2 (5 bases). Per the germline V gene, CDR1 is MNHNS and CDR2 is SASEGT. The CDR3 consists of 13 residues. The V end was cut by 5 bases, the J end by 15 bases, with 20 bases between. The CDR3 protein is CASSLPWVAWVFF. In DNA, the CDR3 is TGTGCCAGCAGTCTACCGTGGGTAGCGTGGGTGTTCTTC.

J is TRBJ1-6 and V is TRBV6-1; tentatively, D is TRBD1 (5 bases). The length of the CDR3 is 16 residues. Germline CDR1 and CDR2: MNHNS and SASEGT. V lost 7 bases and J 7 bases, leaving 20 bases between the germline ends. The CDR3 sequence: CASKEIPGRENSPLHF. The DNA of the CDR3 is TGTGCCAGCAAGGAGATACCGGGACGGGAAAATTCACCCCTCCACTTT.

This clonotype was seen at least ten times. The chain links TRBV12-3 or TRBV12-4 to TRBJ2-3; D possibly corresponds to TRBD2 (6 bases). The length of the CDR3 is 15 residues. Trimming left V 3 bases short and J 2 bases short, with 12 bases between. The CDR3 sequence is CASSFWGGNTDTQYF. The CDR3 coding sequence is TGTGCCAGCAGTTTTTGGGGCGGGAACACAGATACGCAGTATTTT.

This clonotype has more than one count but fewer than ten. The genes are TRBV7-6 and TRBJ2-3, with unresolved D. The ends were cut back, 8 bases at V and 4 bases at J, with 10 bases in the middle. This CDR3 has 12 amino acids. CDR1 and CDR2 (germline): SGHVS, FNYEAQ. In DNA form, the CDR3 reads TGTGCCAGCCGTGGGTCCTCAGATACGCAGTATTTT. This codes for CASRGSSDTQYF.

This clonotype was counted between two and nine times. V and J are TRBV4-1 and TRBJ2-3, with TRBD2 matching over 8 bases. The CDR3 has 14 residues. CDR1 is MGHRA and CDR2 is YSYEKL in the germline V gene. Trimming at V came to 6 bases and at J to 0 bases, leaving 2 bases not matched to a gene. The CDR3 DNA sequence: TGCGCCAGCAGAAGGACTAGCAGCACAGATACGCAGTATTTT. The encoded protein is CASRRTSSTDTQYF.

The chain links TRBV28 to TRBJ1-1, with 12 bases that match TRBD1. The CDR3 has 16 residues. The J segment lost 2 bases and the V segment lost 2 bases, leaving 3 bases of the junction unmatched. Germline V CDR1 and CDR2: MDHEN, SYDVKM. CDR3 nucleotide sequence: TGTGCCAGCAGTTTAGTGGGGACAGGGGGCAACACTGAAGCTTTCTTT. It specifies CASSLVGTGGNTEAFF.

This clonotype was seen a few times. J is TRBJ1-2 and V is TRBV19; 9 bases map to TRBD1. The germline CDR1 and CDR2 sequences are LNHDA and SQIVND (reference sequence). Trimming cost V 7 bases and J 5 bases; bases outside gene matches: 8. This CDR3 region has 14 residues. The CDR3 sequence: CASTPDRGGYGYTF. In nucleotides, the CDR3 is TGTGCCAGTACCCCGGACAGGGGAGGGTATGGCTACACCTTC.